The T cell receptor (beta chain) under discussion was sequenced for a study of response to subunit inactivated influenza vaccine. CDR1 and CDR2 from the germline V gene are SGHVS and FQNEAQ. The CDR3 contains 17 residues. Trimming took off 4 bases at V and 0 bases at J, with 17 bases between the two ends. From the RT-PCR reads, TCRdb called clonotypes with MiXCR, one entry per CDR3 protein. The sample lists over 800,000 distinct CDR3 sequences, over 20% occurring once. This rearrangement joins TRBV7-8 to TRBJ2-3; a weak D match, TRBD2 (5 bases). The sequence was obtained from a man in his fifties who received an inactivated influenza vaccine. Sequencing was performed on PBMCs from blood, taken about 5 days after vaccination. CDR3 coding DNA: TGTGCCAGCAGCTCCCCAAAGCTGCGGGCCAGCACAGATACGCAGTATTTT. Translating it yields CASSSPKLRASTDTQYF.